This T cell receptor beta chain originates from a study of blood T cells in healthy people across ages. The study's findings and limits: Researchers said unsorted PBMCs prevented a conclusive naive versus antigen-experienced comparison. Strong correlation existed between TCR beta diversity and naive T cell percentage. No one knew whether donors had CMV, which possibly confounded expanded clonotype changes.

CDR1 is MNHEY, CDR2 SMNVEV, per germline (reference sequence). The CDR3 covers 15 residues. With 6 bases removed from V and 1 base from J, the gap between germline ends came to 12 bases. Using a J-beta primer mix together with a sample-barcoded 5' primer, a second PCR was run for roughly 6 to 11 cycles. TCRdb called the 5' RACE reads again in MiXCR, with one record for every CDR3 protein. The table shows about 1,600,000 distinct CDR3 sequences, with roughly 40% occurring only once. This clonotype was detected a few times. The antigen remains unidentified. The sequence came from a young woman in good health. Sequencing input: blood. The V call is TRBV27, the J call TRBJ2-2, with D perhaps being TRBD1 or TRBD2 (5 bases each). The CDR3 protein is CASRGLGGNTGELFF. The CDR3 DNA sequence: TGTGCCAGCAGGGGGCTCGGAGGGAACACCGGGGAGCTGTTTTTT.